A single sample is the source of the 30 T cell receptor beta chains below, sequenced in a study of PD-1 blockade in classical Hodgkin lymphoma. Every patient relapsed after autologous stem cell transplantation, and brentuximab vedotin exposure varied. Clones were sequenced by immunoSEQ multiplex PCR, and TCRdb holds only the in-frame ones, with some missing. The table lists 90,000 to 120,000 clones, 80% to 90% of them singletons. This material consisted of peripheral blood mononuclear cells (PBMCs), taken before the second cycle of nivolumab. The receptors shown here come from a human donor with classical Hodgkin lymphoma.

This chain uses TRBV10-1 with TRBJ2-1; a weak D match, TRBD2 (5 bases). This CDR3 has 14 residues. V was trimmed by 6 bases and J by 9 bases, leaving 18 bases between them. Germline lookup yields CDR1 WNHNN and CDR2 SYGVQD (reference sequence). CDR3 amino acids: CASSPGPGESEQFF. The CDR3 bases are TGCGCCAGCAGCCCCGGGCCCGGGGAGAGTGAGCAGTTCTTC.

This rearrangement joins TRBV15 to TRBJ2-1; TRBD1 agrees at 8 bases. CDR1 and CDR2 from the germline V gene are LNHNV and YYDKDF (reference sequence). The CDR3 totals 15 residues. Trimming removed 4 bases from V and 7 bases from J; junction bases left unmatched: 9. The CDR3 DNA sequence: TGTGCCACCAGCACCACGTATTGGACAGGGAATGAGCAGTTCTTC. It is translated as CATSTTYWTGNEQFF.

Regarding this clone: Relative to the germline gene, one junction end is altered; a read error may explain this. The J gene is TRBJ2-1, the V gene TRBV12-5; D is unresolved. In germline, CDR1 is LGHNT, CDR2 FRNRAP. The CDR3 sequence is 10 residues long. The CDR3 region is CASVLLGQFF. CDR3 DNA sequence: TGTGCTAGTGTTTTGCTAGGGCAGTTCTTC.

The genes are TRBV29-1 and TRBJ2-1; 8 bases agree with TRBD2. V was clipped by 1 base and J by 0 bases; unmatched bases: 14. From germline, CDR1 is SQVTM and CDR2 ANQGSEA. The CDR3 has 19 residues. The CDR3 coding sequence is TGCAGCGTTGAAGGGGTCGGCCCAGCGGGAGCCCCCTCCTACAATGAGCAGTTCTTC. Residues: CSVEGVGPAGAPSYNEQFF.

The chain has TRBV13 and TRBJ2-7, with 8 bases lining up with TRBD2. The J segment lost 2 bases and the V segment lost 4 bases, leaving 1 base of the junction unmatched. Germline loops: CDR1 PRHDT, CDR2 FYEKMQ (reference sequence). CDR3 length equals 13 residues. The DNA for the CDR3 is TGTGCCAGCAGCTCCGGGAGGGCCTACGAGCAGTACTTC. This translates into CASSSGRAYEQYF.

The chain employs TRBV11-2 and TRBJ1-6, with TRBD1 matching over 8 bases. Germline V gene data show CDR1 as SGHAT and CDR2 as FQNNGV. V lost 5 bases to trimming and J lost 7 bases; unmatched junction nucleotides: 7. The CDR3 has 15 residues. For the CDR3, the DNA is TGTGCCAGCAGCCCGCCGGACAGGGTAAATTCACCCCTCCACTTT. Its protein product is CASSPPDRVNSPLHF.

The rearrangement links TRBV2 to TRBJ2-7; perhaps D is TRBD1 or TRBD2 (5 bases each). The V and J ends lost 8 bases and 2 bases respectively, with 22 bases between them. There are 16 residues in the CDR3. Germline lookup yields CDR1 SNHLY and CDR2 FYNNEI. CDR3 bases: TGTGCCAGCTTGGGGGATGAGGGAGCGAAAACCTACGAGCAGTACTTC. Encoded protein: CASLGDEGAKTYEQYF.

The chain carries TRBV28 and TRBJ1-4; D not certain. The V and J ends lost 8 bases and 0 bases respectively, with 10 bases between them. The CDR3 has 14 amino acids. Per germline, CDR1 MDHEN and CDR2 SYDVKM. In DNA, the CDR3 is TGTGCCAGCCGTCTATTCACAACTAATGAAAAACTGTTTTTT. Its protein product is CASRLFTTNEKLFF. The full variable domain, completed using reference TRBV28 and TRBJ1-4, is DVKVTQSSRYLVKRTGEKVFLECVQDMDHENMFWYRQDPGLGLRLIYFSYDVKMKEKGDIPEGYSVSREKKERFSLILESASTNQTSMYLCASRLFTTNEKLFFGSGTQLSVL.

The chain couples TRBV5-1 to TRBJ1-2; D unresolved. V was cut by 0 bases and J by 4 bases, with 19 bases left in between. The germline V gene encodes CDR1 SGHRS and CDR2 YFSETQ. This CDR3 spans 17 amino acids. This chain's CDR3 is CASSLGAVVGLSYGYTF. The CDR3 nucleotides read TGCGCCAGCAGCTTGGGGGCGGTAGTGGGCTTGAGCTATGGCTACACCTTC.

This chain joins TRBV19 and TRBJ1-2, with 7 bases fitting TRBD1. The CDR3 spans 15 residues. Trimming took 6 bases from V and 6 from J; bases not matched to a gene: 13. The germline V gene has CDR1 LNHDA and CDR2 SQIVND (reference sequence). The CDR3 DNA follows: TGTGCCAGTAGCCGGGAACGGACAGGCAGCGATGGCTACACCTTC. It translates to CASSRERTGSDGYTF.

This rearrangement joins TRBV20-1 to TRBJ2-1; D not certain. V lost 4 bases and J 9 bases, leaving 7 bases between the germline ends. Germline CDR1 reads DFQATT; CDR2 reads SNEGSKA (reference sequence). This CDR3 has 10 amino acids. CDR3 amino acids: CSANGGEQFF. DNA for the CDR3: TGCAGTGCTAACGGTGGTGAGCAGTTCTTC.

This clone was observed a single time. The chain links TRBV6-5 to TRBJ1-3; no clear D gene. Germline V gene data show CDR1 as MNHEY and CDR2 as SVGAGI. This CDR3 is built from 15 residues. The ends were cut back, 0 bases at V and 2 bases at J, with 8 bases in the middle. The CDR3 region is CASSYSRGTGNTIYF. The DNA for the CDR3 is TGTGCCAGCAGTTACTCCCGGGGAACTGGAAACACCATATATTTT.

The table lists this clone with a few counts. This CDR3 is CASSQGQGSYNEQFF. CDR3 bases: TGCGCCAGCAGCCAAGGACAGGGCTCCTACAATGAGCAGTTCTTC. The V and J genes are TRBV4-3 and TRBJ2-1; 7 nucleotides align to TRBD1. CDR1 is LGHNA and CDR2 is YSLEER in the germline V gene. The CDR3 runs 15 residues. The junction had 0 bases not matched to a gene; V was cut back by 1 base and J by 0 bases.

V usage is TRBV2 and J usage is TRBJ2-5; the D gene is possibly TRBD1 (6 bases). The CDR3 has 15 residues. V gave up 8 bases and J gave up 5 bases, with 21 bases separating them. Germline V gene lookup returns CDR1 SNHLY and CDR2 FYNNEI. The CDR3 DNA reads TGTGCCAGCGGAACCGGGACATCAGTAGGGGAGACCCAGTACTTC. Its protein is CASGTGTSVGETQYF.

This chain connects TRBV7-9 to TRBJ1-2; the D gene is possibly TRBD1 (6 bases). Germline lookup yields CDR1 SEHNR and CDR2 FQNEAQ (reference sequence). Trimming took off 6 bases at V and 2 bases at J, with 10 bases between the two ends. This CDR3 contains 13 residues. CDR3 coding DNA: TGTGCCAGCAGTCCTACAGGGAACTATGGCTACACCTTC. It is translated as CASSPTGNYGYTF.

The chain recombines TRBV2 with TRBJ1-2; weak D call: TRBD1 (6 bases). The V gene lost 3 bases and the J gene lost 2 bases, with 16 bases spanning the gap. The CDR3 runs 16 residues. In germline, CDR1 is SNHLY, CDR2 FYNNEI. CDR3 in DNA: TGTGCCAGCAGTGAGAATCTCAGGGGTCCGAACTATGGCTACACCTTC. Amino acids: CASSENLRGPNYGYTF. Full variable domain (missing parts from reference TRBV2 and TRBJ1-2): EPEVTQTPSHQVTQMGQEVILRCVPISNHLYFYWYRQILGQKVEFLVSFYNNEISEKSEIFDDQFSVERPDGSNFTLKIRSTKLEDSAMYFCASSENLRGPNYGYTFGSGTRLTVV.

This clone was detected only a few times. This chain connects TRBV5-1 to TRBJ2-3; 12 positions agree with TRBD1. The length of the CDR3 is 14 residues. Germline V CDR1 and CDR2: SGHRS, YFSETQ. Germline trimming cut 3 bases from V and 7 bases from J; bases unmatched to any gene: 3. The CDR3 protein is CASSSGQGAYTQYF. The CDR3 nucleotides read TGCGCCAGCAGCTCGGGACAGGGGGCTTATACGCAGTATTTT.

This clone showed up just once. The rearrangement joins TRBV19 to TRBJ2-1; no clear D. Trimming took off 2 bases at V and 1 base at J, with 15 bases between the two ends. The CDR3 contains 17 residues. Germline CDR1 and CDR2: LNHDA and SQIVND (reference sequence). The CDR3 sequence: CASSISAYILSYNEQFF. In DNA form, the CDR3 reads TGTGCCAGTAGTATAAGCGCATACATATTATCCTACAATGAGCAGTTCTTC. Full variable domain (rest looked up from reference TRBV19 and TRBJ2-1): DGGITQSPKYLFRKEGQNVTLSCEQNLNHDAMYWYRQDPGQGLRLIYYSQIVNDFQKGDIAEGYSVSREKKESFPLTVTSAQKNPTAFYLCASSISAYILSYNEQFFGPGTRLTVL.

J is TRBJ2-7 and V is TRBV6-5; possible D gene TRBD2, 5 bases. Germline V gives CDR1 MNHEY, CDR2 SVGAGI. The V end was cut by 0 bases, the J end by 3 bases, with 9 bases between. The CDR3 spans 14 residues. The CDR3 nucleotides are TGTGCCAGCAGTTACTCGTTAGAGGGCTACGAGCAGTACTTC. Translation: CASSYSLEGYEQYF.

The chain couples TRBV25-1 to TRBJ1-2; D ambiguous. This CDR3 is built from 14 residues. The germline V gene has CDR1 MGHDK and CDR2 SYGVNS. The V end lost 4 bases, the J end lost 4 bases, and 13 bases lay between the germline ends. CDR3 nucleotides: TGTGCCAGCAGTGCCGGGTCCAGGCTCTATGGCTACACCTTC. It is translated as CASSAGSRLYGYTF.

The chain uses TRBV5-1 and TRBJ2-1; 8 bases match TRBD1. After removal of 3 bases from V and 0 bases from J, the junction contained 2 bases not matched to a gene. Germline CDR1 and CDR2: SGHRS and YFSETQ. The length of the CDR3 is 15 residues. The DNA of the CDR3 is TGCGCCAGCAGCTATACAGGGGGCTCCTACAATGAGCAGTTCTTC. Encoded protein: CASSYTGGSYNEQFF.

This chain uses TRBV27 with TRBJ2-2, with TRBD2 identical over 7 bases. The CDR3 totals 17 residues. Per the germline V gene, CDR1 is MNHEY and CDR2 is SMNVEV (reference sequence). V shed 1 base, J shed 0 bases, and the junction held 5 bases outside the gene matches. DNA for the CDR3: TGTGCCAGCAGTTTATGGGGCGGGAGCGCGAACACCGGGGAGCTGTTTTTT. Translation gives CASSLWGGSANTGELFF.

The chain carries TRBV28 and TRBJ2-2; TRBD1 agrees at 11 bases. The CDR3 covers 15 residues. V was clipped by 5 bases and J by 8 bases; unmatched bases: 7. CDR1 MDHEN and CDR2 SYDVKM come from the germline V gene. CDR3 loop: CASSTGQGGVGELFF. In DNA form, the CDR3 reads TGTGCCAGCAGTACGGGACAGGGGGGCGTAGGGGAGCTGTTTTTT.

V and J are TRBV19 and TRBJ1-3; D gene unclear. V dropped 3 bases and J dropped 4 bases, with 4 bases sitting between them. The CDR3 spans 12 residues. CDR1 is LNHDA, CDR2 SQIVND, per germline (reference sequence). The CDR3 DNA is TGTGCCAGTAGTATTCCCGGAAACACCATATATTTT. It specifies CASSIPGNTIYF.

V usage is TRBV7-9 and J usage is TRBJ1-2; 7 bases are shared with TRBD1. V shed 5 bases, J shed 8 bases, and the junction held 8 bases outside the gene matches. Germline V gene data show CDR1 as SEHNR and CDR2 as FQNEAQ (reference sequence). The CDR3 runs to 13 residues. The CDR3 coding sequence is TGTGCCAGCAGCCCCCGGGACAGTCGCGGCTACACCTTC. It encodes CASSPRDSRGYTF.

The chain couples TRBV11-3 to TRBJ1-4, with D unresolved. Germline CDR1 and CDR2: SGHNT and YENEEA. This CDR3 has 14 amino acids. V was clipped by 1 base and J by 5 bases, with 8 bases between them. The CDR3 DNA sequence: TGTGCCAGCAGCTTAGTTCAGGACAATGAAAAACTGTTTTTT. Encoded protein: CASSLVQDNEKLFF.

V and J are TRBV2 and TRBJ2-5, with 11 bases that match TRBD2. The J call may not be correct, given that the DNA end is closer to TRBJ2-7. Germline V gene lookup returns CDR1 SNHLY and CDR2 FYNNEI. The CDR3 contains 16 residues. Written as DNA, the CDR3 is TGTGCCAGCAGTGGCGTAATAGCGGGAGGGGCCTACGAGCAGTACTTC. This sequence encodes CASSGVIAGGAYEQYF.

The chain uses TRBV19 and TRBJ2-7; the D is unclear. The CDR3 length is 11 residues. V was pared by 6 bases and J by 6 bases, with 9 bases between. Per the germline V gene, CDR1 is LNHDA and CDR2 is SQIVND (reference sequence). The CDR3 nucleotides are TGTGCCAGTAGCGCGGAGTTCGAGCAGTACTTC. It codes for CASSAEFEQYF.

CDR3 loop: CASSLSRRGRTNTIYF. CDR3 in DNA: TGTGCCAGCAGCTTAAGTAGAAGGGGTAGAACCAACACCATATATTTT. The chain couples TRBV7-2 to TRBJ1-3; TRBD1 is a possible D gene (5 bases). The CDR3 has 16 amino acids. Germline values: CDR1 SGHTA, CDR2 FQGNSA. V was clipped by 2 bases and J by 7 bases, with 18 bases between them.

The chain links TRBV5-6 to TRBJ2-5, with 8 positions matching TRBD2. The CDR3 consists of 16 residues. Germline CDR1 reads SGHDT; CDR2 reads YYEEEE. Germline trimming cut 2 bases from V and 0 bases from J; bases unmatched to any gene: 6. CDR3 in amino acids: CASSFYSGEYQETQYF. Written as DNA, the CDR3 is TGTGCCAGCAGCTTCTATAGCGGGGAGTACCAAGAGACCCAGTACTTC.